The rows below give T cell receptor beta chains drawn from one sample of a study of blood T cell repertoires in COVID-19. Sequencing used immunoSEQ multiplex PCR; TCRdb keeps in-frame clones, though not all of them. The sample has about 190,000 clones, approximately 88% seen once; the top ten hold approximately 4%. Sequencing was carried out using peripheral blood. The receptors originated from a woman aged 25 to 45 with acute or convalescent COVID-19. Each CDR3 is given with its conserved first and last residue. Each record gives: V gene, J gene, D gene, clone size, CDR3 length, CDR3 protein, CDR3 DNA. D genes are given only for firm matches. Size tells how often a clone was seen (once, few, many) or the class of an expanded clone, and some rows leave it out.

TRBV3-1/TRBV3-2	TRBJ1-1	TRBD1	few	14	CASRGTGRTTEAFF	TGTGCCAGCAGGGGGACAGGGCGAACCACTGAAGCTTTCTTT
TRBV5-4	TRBJ2-5	TRBD2	.	14	CASSLESGAGTQYF	TGTGCCAGCAGCTTGGAAAGCGGGGCGGGGACCCAGTACTTC
TRBV7-9	TRBJ2-7	.	.	15	CASIESRLGSYEQYF	TGTGCCAGCATCGAGTCCAGGTTGGGTTCCTACGAGCAGTACTTC
TRBV7-6	TRBJ1-3	.	.	14	CASSSRFSGNTIYF	TGTGCCAGCAGCTCCCGGTTCTCTGGAAACACCATATATTTT
TRBV7-2	TRBJ2-5	.	.	12	CASEKAAETQYF	TGTGCCAGCGAGAAGGCGGCCGAGACCCAGTACTTC
TRBV18	TRBJ1-5	TRBD1	once	15	CASSPGTGGNQPQHF	TGTGCCAGCTCACCCGGGACAGGGGGCAATCAGCCCCAGCATTTT
TRBV28	TRBJ2-5	.	.	13	CASSLGREETQYF	TGTGCCAGCAGCCTCGGAAGGGAGGAGACCCAGTACTTC
TRBV5-1	TRBJ2-5	TRBD2	.	17	CASSRTSGMAPRETQYF	TGCGCCAGTTCCCGGACTAGCGGGATGGCGCCTCGGGAGACCCAGTACTTC
TRBV14	TRBJ2-7	.	once	14	CASSLAGSPYEQYF	TGTGCCAGCAGCCTCGCGGGGTCCCCATACGAGCAGTACTTC
TRBV11-2	TRBJ2-3	TRBD2	.	16	CASSLDIAGGTLTQYF	TGTGCCAGCAGCTTAGACATAGCGGGAGGGACTCTTACGCAGTATTTT
TRBV6-5	TRBJ1-1	.	.	13	CASSFALRQQAFF	TGTGCCAGCAGTTTTGCCCTCCGACAACAAGCTTTCTTT
TRBV27	TRBJ1-3	.	.	16	CASSSPLREKGNTIYF	TGTGCCAGCAGCTCTCCCCTCCGGGAAAAAGGAAACACCATATATTTT
TRBV6-4	TRBJ2-1	TRBD1	.	15	CASSADRLPHNEQFF	TGTGCCAGCAGTGCGGACAGGCTTCCCCACAATGAGCAGTTCTTC
TRBV11-3	TRBJ2-7	.	.	12	CASSLDHGEQYF	TGTGCCAGCAGCTTAGATCACGGCGAGCAGTACTTC
TRBV4-2	TRBJ1-4	.	few	15	CATSSNWAFNEKLFF	TGTGCCACCAGTTCAAACTGGGCCTTTAATGAAAAACTGTTTTTT
TRBV5-1	TRBJ1-1	TRBD1	.	14	CASRGQGSSTEAFF	TGCGCCAGCAGGGGACAGGGATCGTCCACTGAAGCTTTCTTT
TRBV5-8	TRBJ1-5	.	once	15	CASSLGFSGNQPQHF	TGTGCCAGCAGCTTGGGATTTAGTGGCAATCAGCCCCAGCATTTT
TRBV4-1	TRBJ2-1	TRBD2	.	17	CASSQDLLAGDPNEQFF	TGCGCCAGCAGCCAAGATCTACTAGCGGGAGATCCGAATGAGCAGTTCTTC
TRBV7-8	TRBJ1-5	.	.	13	CASSLTAGQPQHF	TGTGCCAGCAGCTTAACGGCGGGGCAGCCCCAGCATTTT
TRBV5-1	TRBJ1-6	TRBD1	.	15	CASSLEGQPNSPLHF	TGCGCCAGCAGCTTAGAGGGACAGCCTAATTCACCCCTCCACTTT
TRBV18	TRBJ1-2	.	.	13	CASSPPGGYGYTF	TGTGCCAGCTCACCACCAGGGGGCTATGGCTACACCTTC
TRBV19	TRBJ2-7	.	.	14	CASRPDTYSYEQYF	TGTGCCAGTAGGCCGGACACCTACTCCTACGAGCAGTACTTC
TRBV5-1	TRBJ2-1	.	few	13	CASSSIPSGEQFF	TGCGCCAGCAGCTCCATCCCCAGTGGTGAGCAGTTCTTC
TRBV24-1	TRBJ2-1	.	.	13	CATSARPYNEQFF	TGTGCCACCAGTGCCCGTCCCTACAATGAGCAGTTCTTC
TRBV19	TRBJ1-3	.	.	12	CASSSIGNTIYF	TGTGCCAGTAGTTCAATCGGAAACACCATATATTTT
TRBV29-1	TRBJ1-5	TRBD1	.	19	CSVASQVGQVMWGNQPQHF	TGCAGCGTTGCGAGTCAAGTCGGACAGGTCATGTGGGGCAATCAGCCCCAGCATTTT
TRBV18	TRBJ2-1	TRBD1	.	16	CASSLTGTALGNEQFF	TGTGCCAGCTCACTTACCGGGACAGCCTTGGGCAATGAGCAGTTCTTC
TRBV28	TRBJ1-1	.	.	11	CEARGYTEAFF	TGTGAGGCCCGCGGGTACACTGAAGCTTTCTTT
TRBV6-1	TRBJ1-5	.	.	14	CASSEWAGSQPQHF	TGTGCCAGCAGTGAATGGGCAGGGTCCCAGCCCCAGCATTTT
TRBV5-5	TRBJ2-1	.	few	15	CASSETGGGYNEQFF	TGTGCCAGCAGCGAAACAGGGGGAGGGTACAATGAGCAGTTCTTC
TRBV30	TRBJ2-7	TRBD1	.	11	CALTGGYEQYF	TGTGCTTTGACAGGGGGCTACGAGCAGTACTTC
TRBV5-1	TRBJ2-3	TRBD1	.	14	CASSSGQGTDTQYF	TGCGCCAGCAGCTCCGGACAGGGAACAGATACGCAGTATTTT
TRBV29-1	TRBJ2-1	.	.	13	CSVSRGTGNEQFF	TGCAGCGTATCCCGTGGGACTGGCAATGAGCAGTTCTTC
TRBV11-2	TRBJ2-7	TRBD1	.	15	CASSSHLGQGEKQYF	TGTGCCAGCAGCTCGCATCTCGGACAGGGGGAAAAGCAGTACTTC
TRBV28	TRBJ1-4	TRBD1	few	15	CASNLPGQANEKLFF	TGTGCCAGCAATCTCCCCGGACAGGCGAATGAAAAACTGTTTTTT
TRBV25-1	TRBJ1-2	.	.	11	CASRDNENYTF	TGTGCCAGCAGGGACAACGAAAACTACACCTTC
TRBV5-6	TRBJ1-1	.	.	15	CASSRAGAPATEAFF	TGTGCCAGCAGCCGGGCTGGGGCTCCAGCCACTGAAGCTTTCTTT
TRBV6-5	TRBJ2-1	.	.	16	CASSYSPGLLYNEQFF	TGTGCCAGCAGTTACTCACCGGGACTCCTCTACAATGAGCAGTTCTTC
TRBV5-1	TRBJ2-3	.	.	13	CASKVAGTDTQYF	TGCGCCAGCAAGGTAGCAGGCACAGATACGCAGTATTTT
TRBV24-1	TRBJ1-2	.	.	13	CATSDWGDYGYTF	TGTGCCACCAGTGATTGGGGGGATTATGGCTACACCTTC
TRBV29-1	TRBJ2-1	.	.	15	CSVEGLAAAYNEQFF	TGCAGCGTTGAAGGATTAGCGGCCGCCTACAATGAGCAGTTCTTC
TRBV19	TRBJ1-1	.	.	12	CASSTLTGEAFF	TGTGCCAGTAGTACCCTTACAGGTGAAGCTTTCTTT
TRBV6-5	TRBJ2-7	.	once	14	CASSPRGSAYEQYF	TGTGCCAGCAGCCCCAGGGGCAGCGCCTACGAGCAGTACTTC
TRBV28	TRBJ1-6	TRBD1	.	15	CASSSGTGYNSPLHF	TGTGCCAGCAGTTCCGGGACAGGATATAATTCACCCCTCCACTTT
TRBV12-5	TRBJ2-7	.	once	12	CASGQGWYEQYF	TGTGCTAGTGGACAGGGATGGTACGAGCAGTACTTC
TRBV28	TRBJ2-2	.	.	15	CASTSIGLNTGELFF	TGTGCCAGCACCTCGATAGGACTGAACACCGGGGAGCTGTTTTTT
TRBV5-1	TRBJ2-5	TRBD1	.	16	CASLGRHDRGQETQYF	TGCGCCAGTCTCGGTCGGCATGACAGGGGGCAGGAGACCCAGTACTTC
TRBV7-2	TRBJ2-1	TRBD1	.	14	CASMRDREINEQFF	TGTGCCAGCATGCGGGACAGGGAAATCAATGAGCAGTTCTTC
TRBV18	TRBJ2-2	.	few	15	CASSGGNWQTGELFF	TGTGCCAGCTCAGGGGGCAATTGGCAAACCGGGGAGCTGTTTTTT
TRBV19	TRBJ1-1	.	.	14	CASQGRGADTEAFF	TGTGCCTCTCAAGGTCGGGGAGCAGACACTGAAGCTTTCTTT